This T cell receptor (beta chain) was retrieved from a study of blood T cell repertoires in COVID-19. Study-wide context: Donors in the United States, Italy and Spain gave samples during acute or convalescent COVID-19. T cells, B-cell-depleted T cells, or PBMCs supplied cDNA or gDNA.

In the original processing: Cell counts per sample came from amplifying reference gene primers. The data were produced by immunoSEQ multiplex PCR, yet TCRdb's version contains in-frame clones alone and is incomplete. V and J calls and clone size come straight from that table; D and trimming were deduced from the DNA. This sample has tens of thousands of clones; more than 70% occur once, and the top ten carry roughly a sixth. The V gene's germline CDR1 is ENHRY and CDR2 SYGVKD. V lost 2 bases, J lost 1 base, and 7 bases stayed unmatched. This CDR3 spans 16 amino acids. The sequenced sample was peripheral blood. The source of this sequence is a human donor in a cohort sampled during active COVID-19. J is TRBJ2-7 and V is TRBV10-3; 8 nucleotides line up with TRBD1. This chain's CDR3 is CAISEVGTGPSYEQYF. The DNA of the CDR3 is TGTGCCATCAGTGAGGTAGGGACAGGTCCTTCCTACGAGCAGTACTTC.